The rows below give T cell receptor beta chains drawn from one sample of a study of technical replicates of blood from four donors. Measured with immunoSEQ multiplex PCR; TCRdb has only the in-frame clones, and not every one. This sample has under 75,000 clones, with approximately 86% found just once. Sample: PBMCs. These receptors were obtained from a human donor in good health. Some clones in this sample may be carry-over from other donors' samples. CDR3s include the opening cysteine and the closing phenylalanine or tryptophan. The D gene is left open where the match is weak. Clone sizes are given selectively: once, few, many, or a class where the clone is expanded.

J gene	clone size	D gene	V gene	CDR3 DNA	CDR3 protein
TRBJ2-5	NA	NA	TRBV7-2	TGTGCCAGCAGAACAGGGCCCGAAGAGACCCAGTACTTC	CASRTGPEETQYF
TRBJ2-7	NA	NA	TRBV9	TGTGCCAGCCACAAGGCGACAGCATACGAGCAGTACTTC	CASHKATAYEQYF
TRBJ1-2	NA	TRBD1	TRBV2	TGTGCCAGAGTTGGACAGGGGAACTATGGCTACACCTTC	CARVGQGNYGYTF
TRBJ2-7	NA	TRBD1	TRBV15	TGTGCCACCAGCAGAGATCAGGGGGCGGAAGAGCAGTACTTC	CATSRDQGAEEQYF
TRBJ2-7	NA	NA	TRBV11-2	TGTGCCAGCAGTTCCACAGCTGACTACGAGCAGTACTTC	CASSSTADYEQYF
TRBJ2-5	NA	TRBD2	TRBV18	TGTGCCAGCTCGCACGTGGCGGGAGGCGTCGCAGAGACCCAGTACTTC	CASSHVAGGVAETQYF
TRBJ1-1	NA	NA	TRBV7-7	TGTGCCAGCAGCTTCCGGGTCGACACTGAAGCTTTCTTT	CASSFRVDTEAFF
TRBJ1-4	NA	NA	TRBV5-6	TGTGCCAGCAGCTTGGCTGGCAGATCAACTAATGAAAAACTGTTTTTT	CASSLAGRSTNEKLFF
TRBJ1-2	NA	NA	TRBV15	TGTGCCACCAGCAGAGATCCGGGTACTGGCTACACCTTC	CATSRDPGTGYTF
TRBJ1-6	NA	NA	TRBV7-9	TGTGCCAGCAGCTTAGGGGGCGGGAATAATTCACCCCTCCACTTT	CASSLGGGNNSPLHF
TRBJ1-2	NA	NA	TRBV5-1	TGCGCCAGCAGCTTGGGCGGAGGCGTCGAGTCCTATGGCTACACCTTC	CASSLGGGVESYGYTF
TRBJ1-1	NA	TRBD1	TRBV19	TGTGCCAGTAGTACAAACGGACAGGGTCGAAACACTGAAGCTTTCTTT	CASSTNGQGRNTEAFF
TRBJ2-5	NA	TRBD2	TRBV7-9	TGTGCCAGCAGTTCACGGACTAGCGGGGGGAGGCAGACCCAGTACTTC	CASSSRTSGGRQTQYF
TRBJ1-6	once	NA	TRBV5-4	TGTGCCAGCAGCATAGACACAGCATCCCCACGCCTCCACTTT	CASSIDTASPRLHF
TRBJ2-3	NA	NA	TRBV6-1	TGTGCCAGCAGTGAACGGCAGGGCAAAACAGATACGCAGTATTTT	CASSERQGKTDTQYF
TRBJ2-3	NA	TRBD2	TRBV30	TGTGCCTGGACCCCAGGGGCTAGCGGGAGACGTCCAGATACGCAGTATTTT	CAWTPGASGRRPDTQYF
TRBJ1-5	NA	NA	TRBV21-1	TGTGCCAGCAGCCTGCAGGCCCCCAACCCACAGCCCCAGCATTTT	CASSLQAPNPQPQHF
TRBJ1-1	NA	NA	TRBV7-9	TGTGCCAGCAGCGGCTACAGCATTAACACTGAAGCTTTCTTT	CASSGYSINTEAFF
TRBJ2-3	NA	NA	TRBV4-3	TGCGCCAGCAGCCAAGATGCCGCGGGACCAGATACGCAGTATTTT	CASSQDAAGPDTQYF
TRBJ2-7	NA	TRBD2	TRBV25-1	TGTGCCAGCAGGGCTAGCGGGATAAACGAGCAGTACTTC	CASRASGINEQYF